A selection of T cell receptor beta chains follows, all from one sample in a study of molecular identifiers for immune sequencing clone quantification. TCRdb reprocessed the PCR reads via MiXCR and lists one record per CDR3 protein. The table records fewer than 45,000 distinct CDR3 sequences, about a fifth of them present only once. Sequencing was performed on naive CD8+ T cells from blood, with Jurkat cell RNA spiked in. The receptors here all came from a human donor in good health. Some libraries in this study had Jurkat cell RNA spiked in. Both conserved end residues are part of each CDR3. The D gene is left open where the match is weak. Part of the rows lack a size; the others show once, few, many or a class for expanded clones.

CASSLSLDRNQPQHF | TGTGCCAGCAGTTTAAGTCTGGACAGAAATCAGCCCCAGCATTTT | - | TRBJ1-5 | TRBV12-3/TRBV12-4 | many
CSVESFIHPGQTTEAFF | TGCAGCGTTGAATCTTTTATACATCCGGGGCAAACCACTGAAGCTTTCTTT | - | TRBJ1-1 | TRBV29-1 | -
CASSPSGRVQETQYF | TGTGCCAGCAGCCCCTCGGGCAGAGTACAAGAGACCCAGTACTTC | - | TRBJ2-5 | TRBV27 | few
CASSLAEQFF | TGTGCCAGCAGCTTAGCTGAGCAGTTCTTC | - | TRBJ2-1 | TRBV11-2 | many
CASRMGQGWEQYF | TGTGCCAGTAGGATGGGACAGGGCTGGGAGCAGTACTTC | TRBD1 | TRBJ2-7 | TRBV19 | many
CASSLIRGSTEAFF | TGTGCCAGCAGTTTAATTAGGGGGAGCACTGAAGCTTTCTTT | - | TRBJ1-1 | TRBV27 | -
CASSQDSQEPPYNEQFF | TGTGCCAGCAGCCAAGATTCCCAAGAACCCCCCTACAATGAGCAGTTCTTC | - | TRBJ2-1 | TRBV3-1 | few
CASSRQGTAEAFF | TGTGCCAGCAGCCGACAGGGTACGGCTGAAGCTTTCTTT | TRBD1 | TRBJ1-1 | TRBV7-9 | many
CAWSVGQGSTDTQYF | TGTGCCTGGAGTGTGGGACAGGGTAGTACAGATACGCAGTATTTT | TRBD1 | TRBJ2-3 | TRBV30 | many
CSGRGWGEAYTDTQYF | TGCAGTGGACGCGGTTGGGGGGAAGCCTACACAGATACGCAGTATTTT | - | TRBJ2-3 | TRBV20-1 | many
CSVRYRTGNEAFF | TGCAGCGTTCGGTACCGGACAGGGAACGAAGCTTTCTTT | TRBD1 | TRBJ1-1 | TRBV29-1 | many
CSVDDQGLNTGAFF | TGCAGCGTTGACGATCAGGGGCTGAACACTGGAGCTTTCTTT | - | TRBJ1-1 | TRBV29-1 | -
CACSPASRGGDEQYF | TGTGCCTGCAGCCCCGCGTCCAGGGGGGGTGACGAGCAGTACTTC | - | TRBJ2-7 | TRBV5-5 | -
CASSDRVSGFGDTQCF | TGTGCCAGCAGCGACAGGGTCTCAGGTTTTGGAGATACGCAGTGTTTT | TRBD1 | TRBJ2-3 | TRBV6-7 | -
CASSQDSYYGYTF | TGTGCCAGCAGCCAGGACAGCTACTATGGCTACACCTTC | - | TRBJ1-2 | TRBV6-2/TRBV6-3 | many
CASSLGGAGTDTQYF | TGTGCCAGCAGCTTAGGCGGCGCGGGGACAGATACGCAGTATTTT | - | TRBJ2-3 | TRBV13 | -
CSASFIAGGYEQYF | TGCAGTGCTAGTTTTATAGCGGGAGGGTACGAGCAGTACTTC | TRBD2 | TRBJ2-7 | TRBV20-1 | many
CASSLAQGAATEAFF | TGTGCCAGCAGCTTGGCCCAGGGGGCAGCCACTGAAGCTTTCTTT | TRBD1 | TRBJ1-1 | TRBV7-9 | many
CATLDSGANVLTF | TGTGCCACCTTAGACTCTGGGGCCAACGTCCTGACTTTC | - | TRBJ2-6 | TRBV6-6 | many
CASSLFDGAYEQYF | TGTGCCAGCAGTTTATTTGACGGAGCCTACGAGCAGTACTTC | - | TRBJ2-7 | TRBV27 | many
CASSQDRTSALNSPLHF | TGTGCCAGCAGTCAAGACCGGACTTCGGCCCTCAATTCACCCCTCCACTTT | - | TRBJ1-6 | TRBV6-2/TRBV6-3 | -
CASSFPPLLGGEQFF | TGTGCCAGCAGCTTCCCCCCACTACTAGGTGGTGAGCAGTTCTTC | - | TRBJ2-1 | TRBV11-2 | many
CASSATGLGYNEQFF | TGCGCCAGCAGCGCGACGGGTCTGGGCTACAATGAGCAGTTCTTC | - | TRBJ2-1 | TRBV5-1 | many
CASSEHRRRDNQPQHF | TGTGCCAGCAGTGAGCACAGGCGCCGGGACAATCAGCCCCAGCATTTT | - | TRBJ1-5 | TRBV6-1 | many
CATGDLGDNEQFF | TGTGCCACCGGTGATTTGGGGGACAATGAGCAGTTCTTC | - | TRBJ2-1 | TRBV24-1 | -
CASSPQGNTEAFF | TGTGCCAGCAGCCCGCAGGGGAACACTGAAGCTTTCTTT | - | TRBJ1-1 | TRBV7-9 | -
CASSLRTTGDTDTQYF | TGCGCCAGCAGCCTAAGGACGACAGGGGACACAGATACGCAGTATTTT | TRBD1 | TRBJ2-3 | TRBV4-1 | many
CASSTGTTSYEQYF | TGTGCCAGCAGTACCGGGACTACCTCCTACGAGCAGTACTTC | TRBD2 | TRBJ2-7 | TRBV2 | -
CASSLTKGAYEQYF | TGTGCCAGCAGCTTGACCAAGGGCGCCTACGAGCAGTACTTC | - | TRBJ2-7 | TRBV5-4 | many
CASSYGPGQGRYEQYF | TGTGCCAGCAGTTACGGCCCGGGACAGGGGCGCTACGAGCAGTACTTC | TRBD1 | TRBJ2-7 | TRBV6-5 | many